One sample yielded the 23 T cell receptor beta chains listed below, sequenced in a study of T cell repertoires in cytomegalovirus infection. TCRdb re-derived calls from the reads in MiXCR, one entry per CDR3 protein. In the table there are fewer than 200,000 distinct CDR3 sequences, approximately 15% of which are singletons. Sequencing was performed on PBMCs. All receptors derive from a human donor in good health (CMV status not recorded). Some clones in this sample may be carry-over from other donors' samples.

This clonotype has ten or more counts. The chain uses TRBV6-2 or TRBV6-3 and TRBJ2-1; TRBD2 matches 7 bases. Trimming at V came to 0 bases and at J to 6 bases, leaving 14 bases not matched to a gene. From germline, CDR1 is MNHEY and CDR2 SVGEGT. There are 18 residues in the CDR3. CDR3 DNA sequence: TGTGCCAGCAGTTACTCGACTTCGGACGGGAGGAGGCTCAATGAGCAGTTCTTC. Its translation: CASSYSTSDGRRLNEQFF.

This clonotype was detected a few times. The chain recombines TRBV20-1 with TRBJ2-7; 10 positions match TRBD1. Germline V gene data show CDR1 as DFQATT and CDR2 as SNEGSKA (reference sequence). V was pared by 0 bases and J by 2 bases, with 7 bases of the junction left unmatched. This CDR3 has 16 residues. The CDR3 loop is CSARDDLGQGTYEQYF. In nucleotides, the CDR3 is TGCAGTGCTAGAGACGATTTGGGACAGGGGACCTACGAGCAGTACTTC.

This clonotype came up many times. The CDR3: CASSLGVALSNEKLFF. CDR3 nucleotides: TGTGCCAGCAGCTTAGGAGTGGCACTGTCGAATGAAAAACTGTTTTTT. The gene calls are TRBV7-2 and TRBJ1-4, with unresolved D. Trimming took 1 base from V and 5 from J, leaving 14 bases between them. Germline loops: CDR1 SGHTA, CDR2 FQGNSA. There are 16 residues in the CDR3.

In this sample, this clonotype turned up many times. The rearrangement uses TRBV28 and TRBJ2-7, with 10 bases identical to TRBD2. The CDR3 has 14 residues. Germline CDR1 and CDR2: MDHEN and SYDVKM. V shed 6 bases and J 4 bases; nucleotides not matched to a gene: 6. The CDR3 nucleotides are TGTGCCAGCAGAGCTAGCGGGAGTAGATACGAGCAGTACTTC. It codes for CASRASGSRYEQYF.

This clonotype was counted only a few times. This chain links TRBV9 with TRBJ2-1; D is unresolved. CDR3 length equals 15 residues. Trimming shortened V by 5 bases and J by 0 bases, and 12 bases separated the two germline ends. Germline V gives CDR1 SGDLS, CDR2 YYNGEE. CDR3: CASSYYSDSYNEQFF. The DNA of the CDR3 is TGTGCCAGCAGTTATTACTCGGACTCCTACAATGAGCAGTTCTTC.

This clonotype was seen many times. This sequence joins TRBV10-3 and TRBJ1-1; possibly TRBD1 for D (5 bases). Trimming took 3 bases from V and 5 from J, leaving 13 bases between them. CDR3 length equals 14 residues. CDR1 is ENHRY and CDR2 is SYGVKD in the germline V gene. The CDR3 reads CAISERGEGTEAFF. The CDR3 DNA reads as TGTGCCATCAGTGAACGAGGGGAAGGGACTGAAGCTTTCTTT.

This clonotype was found many times. The genes are TRBV7-2 and TRBJ2-4; 11 positions match TRBD2. Germline-derived CDR1 and CDR2 are SGHTA and FQGNSA. V was pared by 4 bases and J by 1 base, with 9 bases of the junction left unmatched. The CDR3 contains 18 residues. CDR3: CASSSLLSGRAAKNIQYF. Written as DNA, the CDR3 is TGTGCCAGCAGCTCCTTACTTAGCGGGAGGGCGGCCAAAAACATTCAGTACTTC.

This clonotype appeared a single time. The chain employs TRBV5-1 and TRBJ1-1; D call uncertain. CDR3 length equals 14 residues. Trimming removed 1 base at V and 4 bases at J, with 11 bases between. Germline V gene lookup returns CDR1 SGHRS and CDR2 YFSETQ. CDR3: CASSLTFRFTEAFF. The DNA of the CDR3 is TGCGCCAGCAGCTTGACATTCAGGTTCACTGAAGCTTTCTTT.

This clonotype showed up just a few times. This chain uses TRBV11-2 with TRBJ1-2, with D tentatively TRBD1 (5 bases). V lost 2 bases to trimming and J lost 4 bases, with 14 bases between them. Germline CDR1 is SGHAT and CDR2 is FQNNGV. This CDR3 contains 15 residues. In DNA form, the CDR3 reads TGTGCCAGCAGCTTACGCGGGGGTGAGGGCTATGGCTACACCTTC. Its translation: CASSLRGGEGYGYTF.

The V gene is TRBV19, the J gene TRBJ1-1; maybe TRBD1 (5 bases). With 8 bases removed from V and 5 bases from J, the gap between germline ends came to 18 bases. The length of the CDR3 is 14 residues. The V gene's germline CDR1 is LNHDA and CDR2 SQIVND (reference sequence). CDR3 coding DNA: TGTGCCAGTGGGGACCTATCGGTCGTGACTGAAGCTTTCTTT. This encodes CASGDLSVVTEAFF.

The rearrangement uses TRBV28 and TRBJ1-5; 9 bases fit TRBD1. The CDR3 spans 15 residues. The trim removed 6 bases at V and 4 bases at J, leaving 7 bases unmatched. Germline CDR1 is MDHEN and CDR2 is SYDVKM. The CDR3 loop reads CASSPGTGKNQPQHF. Here the CDR3 DNA reads TGTGCCAGCAGCCCTGGGACAGGGAAAAATCAGCCCCAGCATTTT.

Regarding this clonotype: With a much larger clone just one base away, this may be a read error. The chain combines TRBV14 with TRBJ1-1; unclear D gene. Per the germline V gene, CDR1 is SGHDN and CDR2 is FVKESK. The CDR3 extends over 13 amino acids. The CDR3 reads CTSSSRPNTEAFF. CDR3 in DNA: TGTACCAGCAGCTCCCGTCCGAACACTGAAGCTTTCTTT. The variable domain in full, with the rest retrieved from reference TRBV14 and TRBJ1-1, is EAGVTQFPSHSVIEKGQTVTLRCDPISGHDNLYWYRRVMGKEIKFLLHFVKESKQDESGMPNNRFLAERTGGTYSTLKVQPAELEDSGVYFCTSSSRPNTEAFFGQGTRLTVV.

Only a few counts were recorded for this clonotype. The V gene is TRBV2, the J gene TRBJ1-6; 9 positions match TRBD1. CDR3 length: 17 amino acids. The germline gives CDR1 SNHLY, CDR2 FYNNEI. V gave up 7 bases and J gave up 5 bases; unmatched junction bases: 12. The CDR3 loop is CASMGQGFLKDNSPLHF. The DNA for the CDR3 is TGTGCCAGCATGGGACAGGGATTTCTCAAGGATAATTCACCCCTCCACTTT.

This clonotype was counted between two and nine times. The chain is built from TRBV6-5 and TRBJ2-7; no clear D gene. The ends were cut back, 2 bases at V and 3 bases at J, with 11 bases in the middle. The CDR3 has 14 amino acids. Per the germline V gene, CDR1 is MNHEY and CDR2 is SVGAGI. Here the CDR3 reads CASSYNRVVYEQYF. The CDR3 DNA sequence: TGTGCCAGCAGTTACAATCGGGTAGTCTACGAGCAGTACTTC.

The chain is built from TRBV28 and TRBJ1-5; TRBD1 matches at 7 bases. V lost 6 bases, J lost 6 bases, and 14 bases stayed unmatched. The CDR3 has 16 residues. The germline V gene encodes CDR1 MDHEN and CDR2 SYDVKM. CDR3 sequence reads: CASRQGEGAASQPQHF. The CDR3 DNA reads TGTGCCAGCAGGCAAGGAGAGGGGGCAGCAAGTCAGCCCCAGCATTTT.

This clonotype occurred many times. V usage is TRBV7-2 and J usage is TRBJ1-2, with D possibly being TRBD1 (6 bases). Germline lookup yields CDR1 SGHTA and CDR2 FQGNSA. V dropped 4 bases and J dropped 5 bases, with 17 bases sitting between them. This CDR3 is built from 15 residues. The DNA for the CDR3 is TGTGCCAGCAGCTCCCCCGGGACATCAGAATATGGCTACACCTTC. Amino acids: CASSSPGTSEYGYTF.

V gene TRBV15 combines with J gene TRBJ2-7; TRBD1 matches 7 bases. The CDR3 loop spans 17 amino acids. V gave up 2 bases and J gave up 0 bases; unmatched junction bases: 10. Per germline, CDR1 LNHNV and CDR2 YYDKDF (reference sequence). This CDR3 is CATSRWDSQYYSYEQYF. In DNA, the CDR3 is TGTGCCACCAGCAGATGGGACAGCCAGTATTACTCCTACGAGCAGTACTTC.

This clonotype was recorded at least ten times. At one of its ends the junction is not consistent with the germline gene, which may arise from a read error. The chain joins TRBV20-1 to TRBJ2-7; weak D call: TRBD2 (5 bases). Germline assignment: CDR1 DFQATT and CDR2 SNEGSKA (reference sequence). This CDR3 contains 14 residues. Written as DNA, the CDR3 is TGCAGTGTTAGAAGAAGAGACTACCTCTACGAGCAGTACTTC. Translating gives CSVRRRDYLYEQYF.

In its sample, this clonotype was seen many times. The chain has TRBV7-6 and TRBJ2-7, with 10 bases fitting TRBD1. The V gene's germline CDR1 is SGHVS and CDR2 FNYEAQ. V lost 7 bases and J lost 4; bases outside the gene matches: 7. There are 14 residues in the CDR3. The CDR3 DNA reads as TGTGCCAGCAACCCGGGACAGGGGCCTTACGAGCAGTACTTC. This codes for CASNPGQGPYEQYF. The whole variable domain, filled in from reference TRBV7-6 and TRBJ2-7, reads GAGVSQSPRYKVTKRGQDVALRCDPISGHVSLYWYRQALGQGPEFLTYFNYEAQQDKSGLPNDRFSAERPEGSISTLTIQRTEQRDSAMYRCASNPGQGPYEQYFGPGTRLTVT.

This clonotype was found many times. One junction end does not reproduce the germline sequence, and a read error may be involved. The V and J genes are TRBV7-2 and TRBJ2-7; 9 nucleotides align to TRBD2. The CDR3 runs 12 residues. Germline V gives CDR1 SGHTA, CDR2 FQGNSA. In DNA, the CDR3 is TGTGCCAGCAGCCGAGGCCCTAGCGGGACACACTTC. This codes for CASSRGPSGTHF.

The sample holds many counts of this clonotype. The chain combines TRBV6-5 with TRBJ1-2, with 8 positions matching TRBD1. This CDR3 spans 13 amino acids. Germline trimming cut 5 bases from V and 7 bases from J; bases unmatched to any gene: 6. Germline CDR1 reads MNHEY; CDR2 reads SVGAGI. CDR3 in DNA: TGTGCCAGCAGTCTCGGACAGGGTGGTGGCTACACCTTC. It codes for CASSLGQGGGYTF.

The chain carries TRBV20-1 and TRBJ2-5; 9 bases align to TRBD2. With 2 bases clipped from V and 5 bases from J, the junction kept 6 bases outside the gene matches. CDR1 and CDR2 from the germline V gene are DFQATT and SNEGSKA (reference sequence). The CDR3 consists of 14 residues. CDR3 sequence (DNA): TGCAGTGCTAGACGGCGGGAGGGCCACGAGACCCAGTACTTC. The encoded protein is CSARRREGHETQYF.

This clonotype was recorded many times. V usage is TRBV6-4 and J usage is TRBJ2-1; D is unclear. The CDR3 is made up of 15 amino acids. Germline loops: CDR1 MRHNA, CDR2 SNTAGT. Trimming pared 2 bases from V and 1 base from J, leaving 9 bases between. DNA for the CDR3: TGTGCCAGCAGTGACCAGGCTCTGTCCTACAATGAGCAGTTCTTC. Its translation: CASSDQALSYNEQFF.